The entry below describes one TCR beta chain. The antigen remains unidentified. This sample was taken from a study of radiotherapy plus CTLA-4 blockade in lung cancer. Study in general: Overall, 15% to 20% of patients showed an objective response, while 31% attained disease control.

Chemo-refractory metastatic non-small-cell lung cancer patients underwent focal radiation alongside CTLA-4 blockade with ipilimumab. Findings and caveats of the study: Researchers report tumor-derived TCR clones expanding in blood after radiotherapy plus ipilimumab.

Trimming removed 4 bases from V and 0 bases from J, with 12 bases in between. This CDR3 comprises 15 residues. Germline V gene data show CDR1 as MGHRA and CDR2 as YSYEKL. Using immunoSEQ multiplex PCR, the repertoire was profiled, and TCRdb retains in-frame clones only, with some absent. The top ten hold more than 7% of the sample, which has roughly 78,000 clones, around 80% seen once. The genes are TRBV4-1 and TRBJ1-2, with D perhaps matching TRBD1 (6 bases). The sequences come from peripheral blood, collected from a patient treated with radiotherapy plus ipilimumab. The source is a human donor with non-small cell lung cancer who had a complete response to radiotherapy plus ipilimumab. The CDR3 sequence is CASSPWDTANYGYTF. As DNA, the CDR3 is TGCGCCAGCAGCCCATGGGACACAGCTAACTATGGCTACACCTTC.